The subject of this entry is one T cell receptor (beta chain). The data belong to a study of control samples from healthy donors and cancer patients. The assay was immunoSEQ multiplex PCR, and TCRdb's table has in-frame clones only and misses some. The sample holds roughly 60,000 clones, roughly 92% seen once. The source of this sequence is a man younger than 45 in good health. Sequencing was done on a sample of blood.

CDR3 coding DNA: TGTGCCAGCAGCCAAGATCCCAGGGCATCGGACGAGCAGTACTTC. Its translation: CASSQDPRASDEQYF. The V and J genes are TRBV14 and TRBJ2-7; D might be TRBD1 (5 bases). Trimming took off 0 bases at V and 5 bases at J, with 14 bases between the two ends. This CDR3 has 15 residues. Looked up from germline, CDR1 is SGHDN and CDR2 is FVKESK. The full variable domain, with the rest looked up from reference TRBV14 and TRBJ2-7, is EAGVTQFPSHSVIEKGQTVTLRCDPISGHDNLYWYRRVMGKEIKFLLHFVKESKQDESGMPNNRFLAERTGGTYSTLKVQPAELEDSGVYFCASSQDPRASDEQYFGPGTRLTVT.